The rows below give T cell receptor beta chains drawn from one sample of a study of T-cell reconstitution after alpha-beta-depleted transplantation in children. TCRdb itself ran the PCR reads through MiXCR, one entry per CDR3 protein. Of about 76,000 distinct CDR3 sequences in the sample, 11% to 15% were seen once. The sample in question was PBMCs, mostly from graft donor cells, obtained 180 days after TCRalphabeta/CD19-depleted stem cell transplant. These receptor sequences come from a male patient aged 2 to 10 who had a stem cell transplant for acute lymphoblastic leukemia, so the T cells may come from the graft donor. CDR3s include the opening cysteine and the closing phenylalanine or tryptophan. D genes are given only for firm matches. Size is stated for part of the rows, as once, few or many counts, or as a class when the clone is expanded.

TRBJ2-3 - TRBV7-2 many TGTGCCAGCAGCTTAGTATCCCTAGGAGATACGCAGTATTTT CASSLVSLGDTQYF
TRBJ1-1 TRBD1 TRBV2 - TGTGCCAGCAGTGTAGACAGGGACACTGAAGCTTTCTTT CASSVDRDTEAFF
TRBJ1-3 - TRBV6-1 - TGTGCCAGCAGTGAAGGGACTTTTGGAAACACCATATATTTT CASSEGTFGNTIYF
TRBJ2-5 TRBD2 TRBV28 - TGTGCCAGCAGTTCGACTAGCGGGGGAACAGAGACCCAGTACTTC CASSSTSGGTETQYF
TRBJ1-2 TRBD1 TRBV6-2/TRBV6-3 many TGTGCCAGCAGTTACCCCGACAGGGTACTTTCCTACACCTTC CASSYPDRVLSYTF
TRBJ2-7 TRBD1 TRBV7-2 few TGTGCCAGCAGCTTAGAGACAGGGCCCAGCTCCTACGAGCAGTACTTC CASSLETGPSSYEQYF
TRBJ2-3 - TRBV2 - TGTGCCAGCAGGCGATTAGGGCCGCCGGATACGCAGTATTTT CASRRLGPPDTQYF
TRBJ2-3 - TRBV12-3/TRBV12-4 few TGTGCCAGCAGTTTAGCGGGGGGTTACACAGATACGCAGTATTTT CASSLAGGYTDTQYF
TRBJ1-2 - TRBV7-2 few TGTGCCAGCAGCTTAGTTCAGAAATTCTATGGCTACACCTTC CASSLVQKFYGYTF
TRBJ2-7 - TRBV10-3 many TGTGCCATCAGAGAAGTCGGACACGAGCAGTACTTC CAIREVGHEQYF
TRBJ2-7 - TRBV6-5 - TGTGCCAGCAGTTACTCACAGCCCTACGAGCAGTACTTC CASSYSQPYEQYF
TRBJ2-7 - TRBV7-2 many TGTGCCAGCAGCCCCGGTCTACGGGGCACCTACGAGCAGTACTTC CASSPGLRGTYEQYF
TRBJ2-7 TRBD1 TRBV4-3 - TGCGCCAGCGGGACGGACAGGGGCTCCTACGAGCAGTACTTC CASGTDRGSYEQYF
TRBJ2-3 - TRBV28 - TGTGCCAGCAGTTTAATGGATACGCAGTATTTT CASSLMDTQYF
TRBJ2-2 TRBD2 TRBV5-1 - TGCGCCAGCAGCCGTTTCCCCCACAGTGGGGGGGTAACCGGGGAGCTGTTTTTT CASSRFPHSGGVTGELFF
TRBJ1-5 - TRBV5-1 - TGCGCCAGCAGCTTGGCTCCGACAGGCGGCAATCAGCCCCAGCATTTT CASSLAPTGGNQPQHF
TRBJ2-4 TRBD2 TRBV10-3 many TGTGCCATCAGCAGGACTAGCGGGGGGGAGGGAAACATTCAGTACTTC CAISRTSGGEGNIQYF
TRBJ2-7 TRBD2 TRBV7-6 - TGTGCCAGCAGCTTAGTATTTGCCGGACTAGCGGGATCCTACGAGCAGTACTTC CASSLVFAGLAGSYEQYF
TRBJ2-1 TRBD1 TRBV7-3 - TGTGCCAGCAGCCTCGGGACAGGGATTACCTACAATGAGCAGTTCTTC CASSLGTGITYNEQFF
TRBJ2-2 - TRBV7-9 few TGTGCCAGCAGCCAAAAACAAGCGAACACCGGGGAGCTGTTTTTT CASSQKQANTGELFF
TRBJ2-2 - TRBV12-3/TRBV12-4 few TGTGCCAGCAGTTTTAAGGCCGGGGAGCTGTTTTTT CASSFKAGELFF
TRBJ2-1 - TRBV6-5 few TGTGCCAGCAGTTACGGGAGACTAAACGATGAGCAGTTCTTC CASSYGRLNDEQFF
TRBJ2-7 - TRBV6-5 - TGTGCCAGCAGTTTTTCCGGATTGCGGGTGTCCTACGAGCAGTACTTC CASSFSGLRVSYEQYF
TRBJ1-1 - TRBV25-1 - TGTGCCAGCAGTGAAACTACCGTGGGGGGGAGGACTGAAGCTTTCTTT CASSETTVGGRTEAFF
TRBJ2-5 - TRBV3-1 - TGTGCCAGCACAGAGACCGCCGGGACCCAGTACTTC CASTETAGTQYF
TRBJ2-7 TRBD1 TRBV9 - TGTGCCAGCACCGAAGGACAGGGGAGCTCCTACGAGCAGTACTTC CASTEGQGSSYEQYF
TRBJ2-2 - TRBV5-6 few TGTGCCAGCAGCCACAGCCCCGGGGAGCTGTTTTTT CASSHSPGELFF
TRBJ2-1 TRBD2 TRBV7-2 - TGTGCCAGCAGCTCGACTAGCGGGAGAACCTACAATGAGCAGTTCTTC CASSSTSGRTYNEQFF
TRBJ1-2 TRBD1 TRBV5-1 few TGCGCCAGCAGCTTGGGACAGGGGGCTAATGGCTACACCTTC CASSLGQGANGYTF
TRBJ1-5 TRBD1 TRBV5-6 few TGTGCCAGCACTCGGGACGGGCAGGGGGGAAATCAGCCCCAGCATTTT CASTRDGQGGNQPQHF
TRBJ2-7 - TRBV18 - TGTGCCAGCTCAAAGGGACCCTTAAGGGATCCCGAGCAGTACTTC CASSKGPLRDPEQYF
TRBJ2-5 - TRBV28 few TGTGCCAGCAGCAGCGCAGGTTTGGAAGAGACCCAGTACTTC CASSSAGLEETQYF
TRBJ2-7 TRBD1 TRBV7-9 many TGTGCCAGCAGCTTAAGTCCCGACAGGGCCGGATACGAGCAGTACTTC CASSLSPDRAGYEQYF
TRBJ2-5 - TRBV14 - TGTGCCAGCAGCCCCCGGATAAGGGAGACCCAGTACTTC CASSPRIRETQYF
TRBJ2-6 TRBD1 TRBV6-2/TRBV6-3 few TGTGCCAGCAGCCTCGAGCGGGGACAGGGTAGCTCTGGGGCCAACGTCCTGACTTTC CASSLERGQGSSGANVLTF
TRBJ2-3 - TRBV19 few TGTGCCAGTAGTACCCTGGCGGGATCAGATACGCAGTATTTT CASSTLAGSDTQYF
TRBJ2-1 TRBD2 TRBV20-1 few TGCAGTCCCCCTAGCGGGGGCAATGAGCAGTTCTTC CSPPSGGNEQFF
TRBJ2-5 TRBD2 TRBV6-1 - TGTGCCAGCAGCCTAGGGTTGCTAGCGGGGCAAGAGACCCAGTACTTC CASSLGLLAGQETQYF
TRBJ1-1 - TRBV5-1 few TGCGCCAGCAGGGGGGCGTTTGGGATGAACACTGAAGCTTTCTTT CASRGAFGMNTEAFF
TRBJ1-2 - TRBV5-4 - TGTGCCAGCAGCTTGTCGGGAATTACTGGCTACACCTTC CASSLSGITGYTF
TRBJ2-1 - TRBV11-1 few TGTGCCAGCAGCTTCCGGAGGACCAATGAGCAGTTCTTC CASSFRRTNEQFF
TRBJ2-5 TRBD2 TRBV5-1 - TGCGCCAGCAGCTTGGGACTAGCGGGCACCCAAGAGACCCAGTACTTC CASSLGLAGTQETQYF
TRBJ1-2 - TRBV5-1 many TGCGCCAGCAGCTTATCCGGAGGACAGAACTATGGCTACACCTTC CASSLSGGQNYGYTF
TRBJ1-4 - TRBV12-3/TRBV12-4 few TGTGCCAGCAGTCCCCAGGGGAGTAATGAAAAACTGTTTTTT CASSPQGSNEKLFF
TRBJ2-3 - TRBV20-1 - TGCAGTGCTTCCCAACGGGCAGATACGCAGTATTTT CSASQRADTQYF
TRBJ2-2 - TRBV6-5 - TGTGCCAGCAGTTACTCCAGGGTTACGAACACCGGGGAGCTGTTTTTT CASSYSRVTNTGELFF
TRBJ1-5 - TRBV9 few TGTGCCAGCAGCGCACCGGGACTCCGGGGGGCCGATAGCAATCAGCCCCAGCATTTT CASSAPGLRGADSNQPQHF
TRBJ2-1 - TRBV7-9 many TGTGCCAGCAGCTTTGGCTCGAGCTCCTACAATGAGCAGTTCTTC CASSFGSSSYNEQFF
TRBJ1-2 TRBD1 TRBV20-1 - TGCAGTGCTAGAGACAGGGGGCGGAATGGCTACACCTTC CSARDRGRNGYTF
TRBJ2-7 - TRBV29-1 few TGCAGCTATCGGACTACTCAATACGAGCAGTACTTC CSYRTTQYEQYF
TRBJ2-3 - TRBV28 few TGTGCCAGCAGCTCCTACACAGATACGCAGTATTTT CASSSYTDTQYF
TRBJ1-3 - TRBV4-3 - TGCGCCAGCAGCCAAGATGCAGCTCGGATTGGAAACACCATATATTTT CASSQDAARIGNTIYF
TRBJ2-3 TRBD1 TRBV5-1 - TGCGCCAGTACATTTCGACAGGGTTGGACAGATACGCAGTATTTT CASTFRQGWTDTQYF
TRBJ2-7 - TRBV24-1 few TGTGCCACCAGTGCTGGGGCGGGGGAGCAGTACTTC CATSAGAGEQYF